This note documents a single T cell receptor (beta chain) sequence. What this receptor recognizes is not known. Base qualities are missing; no much larger clone stands one base away. The sample is drawn from a study of T cell repertoires in cytomegalovirus infection (dated 2019 in TCRdb). With respect to the entire study: Donor HLA type was relevant to the analysis, as public TCR beta signatures indicated carriage of CMV infection together with the matching HLA type. Findings and caveats that apply to the study as a whole: In the ex vivo response, HLA-C-restricted CMV-specific TCR beta clonotypes were dominant, and in two of eight donors the single most frequent clonotype came from this HLA-C-restricted group. Cumulative frequency of public TCR beta family members discriminated carriers of CMV infection plus the relevant HLA type in this cohort and an independent roughly 350-donor cohort.

V is cut back by 4 bases and J by 5 bases, with 4 bases in the junction unmatched. Counted from cysteine to phenylalanine, this CDR3 has 14 amino acids. The sequence is cut down to CDR3 DNA, 42 bases in frame from base 1. CDR1 and CDR2 (SGHDN, FVKESK) derive from the germline V gene. The run used an Illumina HiSeq 1500. Clones were called with MiXCR by TCRdb after fastp trimmed the public reads at Q25, and only in-frame beta chains were retained. Identical CDR3 proteins give one entry, which carries the most common genes and DNA. For this sample there are around 210,000 distinct CDR3 sequences; around 6.4% appear just once. About 6.3% of the sample rests with the top ten.

The chain is made from TRBV14 and TRBJ1-1; 10 nucleotides in the junction match TRBD1. The sample taken for sequencing was PBMCs. This sequence originates from a human donor in good health (CMV status not recorded). Some clones in this sample may be carry-over from other donors' samples. This receptor has the CDR3 CASSLTGGRTEAFF. The DNA sequence is TGTGCCAGCAGCCTGACAGGGGGCCGGACTGAAGCTTTCTTT. Supplemented by the reference TRBV14 and TRBJ1-1 proteins around the CDR3, the complete variable domain is EAGVTQFPSHSVIEKGQTVTLRCDPISGHDNLYWYRRVMGKEIKFLLHFVKESKQDESGMPNNRFLAERTGGTYSTLKVQPAELEDSGVYFCASSLTGGRTEAFFGQGTRLTVV.